This T cell receptor (beta chain) was documented in a study of blood T cell repertoires in COVID-19. About the research overall: Sites across the United States, Italy and Spain contributed samples from acute and convalescent COVID-19. Sources were T cells, B-cell-depleted T cells, or PBMCs; the material itself was cDNA or gDNA.

In the study's own analysis: Nucleated cell number was recorded as an estimate derived from reference gene primer amplification. Method: immunoSEQ multiplex PCR; TCRdb's copy keeps in-frame clones and lacks some. V, J and clone size are those of that table, while D and trimming were read from the DNA. The data contain around 52,000 clones, 89% of them seen just once; the ten biggest clones take up 28%. Germline assignment: CDR1 MNHNS and CDR2 SASEGT. The CDR3 is 15 residues long. V lost 1 base and J lost 2, with 8 bases in between. The chain links TRBV6-1 to TRBJ2-2; a possible D gene is TRBD1 (5 bases). The sample comprised peripheral blood. The receptor comes from a woman of 80 years or more with acute or convalescent COVID-19. CDR3 region: CASSEVGQNTGELFF. The CDR3 DNA follows: TGTGCCAGCAGTGAAGTCGGACAAAACACCGGGGAGCTGTTTTTT.